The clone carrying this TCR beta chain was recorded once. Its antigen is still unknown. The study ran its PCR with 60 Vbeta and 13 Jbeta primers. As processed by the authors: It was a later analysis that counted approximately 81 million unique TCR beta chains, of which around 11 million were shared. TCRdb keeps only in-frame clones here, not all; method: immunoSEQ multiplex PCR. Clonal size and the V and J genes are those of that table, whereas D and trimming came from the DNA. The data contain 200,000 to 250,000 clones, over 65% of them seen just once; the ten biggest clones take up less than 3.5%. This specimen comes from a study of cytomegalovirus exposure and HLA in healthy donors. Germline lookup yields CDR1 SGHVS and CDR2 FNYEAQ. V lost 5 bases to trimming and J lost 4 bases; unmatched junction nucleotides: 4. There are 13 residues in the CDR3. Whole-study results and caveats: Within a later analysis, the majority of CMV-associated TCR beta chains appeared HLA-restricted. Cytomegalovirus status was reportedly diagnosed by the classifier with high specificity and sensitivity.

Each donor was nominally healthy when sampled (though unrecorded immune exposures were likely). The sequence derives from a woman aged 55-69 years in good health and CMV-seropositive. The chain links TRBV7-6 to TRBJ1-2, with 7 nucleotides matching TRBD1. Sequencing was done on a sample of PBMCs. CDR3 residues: CASSPDRSYGYTF. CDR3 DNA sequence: TGTGCCAGCAGCCCGGACAGGAGCTATGGCTACACCTTC.